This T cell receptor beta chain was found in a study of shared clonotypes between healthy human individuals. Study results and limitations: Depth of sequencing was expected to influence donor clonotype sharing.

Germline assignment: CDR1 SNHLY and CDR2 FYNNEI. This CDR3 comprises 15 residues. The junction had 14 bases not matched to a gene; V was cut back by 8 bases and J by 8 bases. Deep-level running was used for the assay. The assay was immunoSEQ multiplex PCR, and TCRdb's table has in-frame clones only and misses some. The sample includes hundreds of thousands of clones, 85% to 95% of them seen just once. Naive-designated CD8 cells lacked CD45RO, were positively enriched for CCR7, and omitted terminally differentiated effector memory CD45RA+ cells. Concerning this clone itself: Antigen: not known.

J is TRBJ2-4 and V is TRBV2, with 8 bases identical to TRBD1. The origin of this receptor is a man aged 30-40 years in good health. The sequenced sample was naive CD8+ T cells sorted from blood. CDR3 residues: CASLGTGGGGDIQYF. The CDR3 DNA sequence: TGTGCCAGCTTAGGGACAGGAGGTGGAGGGGACATTCAGTACTTC.